The 28 T cell receptor beta chains given below trace back to one sample, sequenced in a study of Ad26.COV2.S vaccination and SARS-CoV-2 variants. Sequenced by immunoSEQ multiplex PCR; TCRdb stores in-frame clones only, minus some. Among 300,000 to 500,000 clones, roughly nine tenths were seen once, and the ten largest hold 3.5%. Treatment reported: approximately 18 received Ad26.COV2.S at low or high dose, single or two shots; five or six received placebo; per-sample allocation not given. Sampling was performed 63 days after the first vaccine or placebo injection. The sequences come from peripheral blood, collected in a trial of Ad26.COV2.S vaccine versus placebo. These receptors were obtained from a person between 18 and 60 years old who received the Ad26.COV2.S COVID-19 vaccine or a placebo.

The chain links TRBV12-3 or TRBV12-4 to TRBJ1-6; D not certain. The ends were cut back, 3 bases at V and 9 bases at J, with 9 bases in the middle. There are 13 residues in the CDR3. The CDR3 nucleotides are TGTGCCAGCAGTTTTAGCCCGACTTCACCCCTCCACTTT. Its protein product is CASSFSPTSPLHF.

The chain is built from TRBV2 and TRBJ2-1; D gene unclear. This CDR3 contains 13 residues. V was shortened by 3 bases and J by 7 bases, with 10 bases between the two germline ends. The V gene's germline CDR1 is SNHLY and CDR2 FYNNEI. The CDR3 region is CASSDRNFNEQFF. The CDR3 DNA reads TGTGCCAGCAGTGATCGTAATTTTAATGAGCAGTTCTTC.

V is TRBV5-6 and J is TRBJ2-3, with 11 bases fitting TRBD2. After removal of 4 bases from V and 2 bases from J, the junction contained 6 bases not matched to a gene. Per germline, CDR1 SGHDT and CDR2 YYEEEE. The CDR3 loop spans 16 amino acids. The chain's CDR3 is CASSQLLAGDTDTQYF. In DNA, the CDR3 is TGTGCCAGCAGCCAATTACTAGCGGGGGACACAGATACGCAGTATTTT.

V is TRBV6-6 and J is TRBJ1-6, with a possible D match to TRBD1 (5 bases). V was clipped by 5 bases and J by 3 bases, with 14 bases between them. Germline values: CDR1 MNHNY, CDR2 SVGAGI (reference sequence). The CDR3 contains 16 residues. This CDR3 is CASSGNRGDYNSPLHF. For the CDR3, the DNA is TGTGCCAGCAGTGGTAACAGAGGGGACTATAATTCACCCCTCCACTTT.

V is TRBV2 and J is TRBJ1-2; no clear D gene. The germline V gene encodes CDR1 SNHLY and CDR2 FYNNEI. The CDR3 has 12 amino acids. Trimming shortened V by 5 bases and J by 8 bases, and 12 bases separated the two germline ends. The CDR3 sequence: CASSTDRRGYTF. CDR3 coding DNA: TGTGCCAGCAGTACCGACCGTAGAGGCTACACCTTC.

The gene calls are TRBV5-4 and TRBJ2-1; D possibly corresponds to TRBD2 (6 bases). This CDR3 has 13 amino acids. The ends were cut back, 4 bases at V and 1 base at J, with 6 bases in the middle. Germline V gene sequence: CDR1 SGHNT, CDR2 YYREEE (reference sequence). The CDR3 spells CASSGLSYNEQFF. The CDR3 DNA is TGTGCCAGCAGCGGACTATCCTACAATGAGCAGTTCTTC.

This sequence joins TRBV5-1 and TRBJ2-1; 8 bases map to TRBD2. V lost 6 bases, J lost 3 bases, and 17 bases stayed unmatched. Looked up from germline, CDR1 is SGHRS and CDR2 is YFSETQ. The CDR3 has 18 residues. In nucleotides, the CDR3 is TGCGCCAGCATCCCGAACCCTCTTCGGGGGGGTCACTACAATGAGCAGTTCTTC. Translated: CASIPNPLRGGHYNEQFF.

J is TRBJ2-2 and V is TRBV7-6; possible D gene TRBD1, 5 bases. Trimming stripped 5 bases from V and 2 bases from J, with 9 bases between. The CDR3 length is 14 residues. From germline, CDR1 is SGHVS and CDR2 FNYEAQ. CDR3 residues: CASSPDTNTGELFF. CDR3 in DNA: TGTGCCAGCAGCCCGGACACCAACACCGGGGAGCTGTTTTTT.

V gene TRBV5-1 combines with J gene TRBJ2-7, with 7 bases identical to TRBD1. Germline V lookup: CDR1 SGHRS, CDR2 YFSETQ. With 4 bases clipped from V and 2 bases from J, the junction kept 6 bases outside the gene matches. There are 14 residues in the CDR3. This chain's CDR3 is CASSPRDSPYEQYF. The CDR3 DNA is TGCGCCAGCAGCCCGAGGGACAGCCCCTACGAGCAGTACTTC. The variable domain in full, completed from reference TRBV5-1 and TRBJ2-7, reads KAGVTQTPRYLIKTRGQQVTLSCSPISGHRSVSWYQQTPGQGLQFLFEYFSETQRNKGNFPGRFSGRQFSNSRSEMNVSTLELGDSALYLCASSPRDSPYEQYFGPGTRLTVT.

This chain uses TRBV19 with TRBJ2-2; 7 bases fit TRBD2. The CDR3 consists of 16 residues. The germline gives CDR1 LNHDA, CDR2 SQIVND (reference sequence). Trimming took 6 bases from V and 6 from J; bases not matched to a gene: 13. The CDR3 loop reads CASSGLEGRAAGELFF. CDR3 DNA: TGTGCCAGTAGCGGACTGGAAGGGAGGGCGGCCGGGGAGCTGTTTTTT.

This chain links TRBV2 with TRBJ2-6, with D perhaps TRBD2 (6 bases). The V gene lost 2 bases and the J gene lost 3 bases, with 17 bases spanning the gap. Per germline, CDR1 SNHLY and CDR2 FYNNEI. CDR3 length: 18 residues. CDR3 bases: TGTGCCAGCAGTGAATCTGAAGGGAGGATAAGTGGGGCCAACGTCCTGACTTTC. Amino acid sequence: CASSESEGRISGANVLTF.

This clone has just a few counts. V usage is TRBV6-1 and J usage is TRBJ1-2; TRBD1 might be the D (5 bases). Germline V gene lookup returns CDR1 MNHNS and CDR2 SASEGT. The CDR3 is 14 amino acids. Trimming stripped 0 bases from V and 4 bases from J, with 9 bases between. The CDR3, as DNA: TGTGCCAGCAGTGAAGCCTTTGACAGCTATGGCTACACCTTC. It yields the protein CASSEAFDSYGYTF.

The V and J genes are TRBV6-5 and TRBJ1-1, with 7 nucleotides matching TRBD1. Germline trimming cut 11 bases from V and 5 bases from J; bases unmatched to any gene: 11. CDR1 is MNHEY, CDR2 SVGAGI, per germline. The CDR3 contains 13 residues. The CDR3 DNA reads TGTGCCTGCCAGAGCGACAGGGAAACTGAAGCTTTCTTT. It specifies CACQSDRETEAFF.

CDR3 sequence: CASSSTGAVNTEAFF. In DNA, the CDR3 is TGTGCCAGCAGTTCGACAGGGGCAGTGAACACTGAAGCTTTCTTT. The genes are TRBV27 and TRBJ1-1; 8 bases are a match to TRBD1. Germline CDR1 and CDR2: MNHEY and SMNVEV (reference sequence). V trimming: 4 bases; J trimming: 0 bases; junction bases outside the gene matches: 4. The CDR3 runs to 15 residues.

Here the CDR3 reads CASSPTGGTGNTIYF. In nucleotides, the CDR3 is TGTGCCAGCAGCCCGACAGGGGGCACTGGAAACACCATATATTTT. This chain uses TRBV7-2 with TRBJ1-3, with 10 nucleotides matching TRBD1. Germline CDR1 SGHTA, CDR2 FQGNSA. The CDR3 is 15 residues long. The J segment lost 2 bases and the V segment lost 5 bases, leaving 3 bases of the junction unmatched.

The chain employs TRBV9 and TRBJ1-6; no definite D call. CDR1 and CDR2 from the germline V gene are SGDLS and YYNGEE. V was shortened by 0 bases and J by 7 bases, with 11 bases between the two germline ends. The CDR3 consists of 15 residues. The CDR3 DNA reads as TGTGCCAGCAGCGTAGGCCCCGAGGGCAATTCACCCCTCCACTTT. It codes for CASSVGPEGNSPLHF. The full variable domain, rest sourced from reference TRBV9 and TRBJ1-6, is DSGVTQTPKHLITATGQRVTLRCSPRSGDLSVYWYQQSLDQGLQFLIQYYNGEERAKGNILERFSAQQFPDLHSELNLSSLELGDSALYFCASSVGPEGNSPLHFGNGTRLTVT.

The V call is TRBV3-1 (or the pseudogene TRBV3-2), the J call TRBJ2-5; 9 nucleotides align to TRBD2. V was pared by 0 bases and J by 2 bases, with 4 bases of the junction left unmatched. Germline lookup yields CDR1 LGHDT and CDR2 YNNKEL (reference sequence). This CDR3 region has 16 residues. The CDR3 region is CASSQDVLAGQETQYF. DNA of the CDR3: TGTGCCAGCAGCCAAGATGTCCTAGCGGGGCAAGAGACCCAGTACTTC.

This rearrangement joins TRBV10-3 to TRBJ1-6; D is possibly TRBD1 (6 bases). This CDR3 spans 16 amino acids. V gave up 6 bases and J gave up 9 bases, with 21 bases separating them. Germline loops: CDR1 ENHRY, CDR2 SYGVKD. CDR3 coding DNA: TGTGCCATCAGCCCTGCGGGACTTAAAGGGGGTTCACCCCTCCACTTT. Translating it yields CAISPAGLKGGSPLHF.

In its sample, this clone was seen once. The V gene is TRBV7-6, the J gene TRBJ2-7; either TRBD1 or TRBD2 may supply D (6 bases each). The germline V gene encodes CDR1 SGHVS and CDR2 FNYEAQ. This CDR3 is 15 amino acids long. Trimming removed 5 bases at V and 1 base at J, with 15 bases between. CDR3 loop: CASSLGGGLSYEQYF. CDR3 DNA: TGTGCCAGCAGCCTCGGAGGGGGGCTATCCTACGAGCAGTACTTC. The full variable domain, in which reference TRBV7-6 and TRBJ2-7 provide the parts outside the CDR3, is GAGVSQSPRYKVTKRGQDVALRCDPISGHVSLYWYRQALGQGPEFLTYFNYEAQQDKSGLPNDRFSAERPEGSISTLTIQRTEQRDSAMYRCASSLGGGLSYEQYFGPGTRLTVT.

The chain uses TRBV7-6 and TRBJ2-7; D remains unclear. V was shortened by 5 bases and J by 3 bases, with 8 bases between the two germline ends. The CDR3 loop spans 12 amino acids. Germline V gene lookup returns CDR1 SGHVS and CDR2 FNYEAQ. The CDR3 protein is CASSPNNYEQYF. The CDR3 region has the DNA TGTGCCAGCAGCCCAAACAACTACGAGCAGTACTTC.

This clone was recorded only once. The V and J genes are TRBV7-9 and TRBJ1-5, with D hard to call. CDR1 and CDR2 (germline): SEHNR, FQNEAQ (reference sequence). The CDR3 runs 15 residues. V lost 4 bases, J lost 2 bases, and 12 bases lay in between. The CDR3 nucleotides read TGTGCCAGCAGCTCTTCGGGGTCGGGCAATCAGCCCCAGCATTTT. Residues: CASSSSGSGNQPQHF.

The V and J genes are TRBV13 and TRBJ2-1; 16 bases match TRBD2. The CDR3 is 18 residues long. Germline CDR1 reads PRHDT; CDR2 reads FYEKMQ (reference sequence). Trimming took 5 bases from V and 3 from J; bases not matched to a gene: 7. CDR3 nucleotides: TGTGCCAGCAGCCCCGGGACTAGCGGGGGGGCCTTCTACAATGAGCAGTTCTTC. Its protein product is CASSPGTSGGAFYNEQFF.

J is TRBJ2-2 and V is TRBV6-6; possible D gene TRBD2, 5 bases. From germline, CDR1 is MNHNY and CDR2 SVGAGI (reference sequence). V was shortened by 4 bases and J by 0 bases, with 6 bases between the two germline ends. The CDR3 covers 14 residues. DNA of the CDR3: TGTGCCAGCAGTTTACTAGCGAACACCGGGGAGCTGTTTTTT. It encodes CASSLLANTGELFF.

The chain links TRBV3-1 (or the pseudogene TRBV3-2) to TRBJ2-7; D perhaps matches TRBD1 (6 bases). V lost 1 base and J 5 bases, leaving 15 bases between the germline ends. This CDR3 has 15 amino acids. The germline gives CDR1 LGHDT, CDR2 YNNKEL (reference sequence). The CDR3 DNA reads TGTGCCAGCAGCCAAGGGGCAGGGACATTCAACGAGCAGTACTTC. This sequence encodes CASSQGAGTFNEQYF.

The genes are TRBV2 and TRBJ1-1; D might be TRBD1 (5 bases). The CDR3 is 11 amino acids. CDR1 is SNHLY and CDR2 is FYNNEI in the germline V gene. Trimming stripped 6 bases from V and 8 bases from J, with 10 bases between. The CDR3 sequence: CASRDPGEAFF. The CDR3 nucleotides read TGTGCCAGCAGAGACCCAGGGGAAGCTTTCTTT.

This chain joins TRBV5-1 and TRBJ2-3; TRBD1 aligns across 10 bases. The germline V gene has CDR1 SGHRS and CDR2 YFSETQ. This CDR3 region has 15 residues. The V gene end was trimmed by 3 bases and the J gene end by 2 bases; junction bases not matched to a gene: 3. CDR3 coding DNA: TGCGCCAGCAGCTCGACAGGGGGCCCCACAGATACGCAGTATTTT. The encoded protein is CASSSTGGPTDTQYF. The variable domain in full, completed from reference TRBV5-1 and TRBJ2-3, reads KAGVTQTPRYLIKTRGQQVTLSCSPISGHRSVSWYQQTPGQGLQFLFEYFSETQRNKGNFPGRFSGRQFSNSRSEMNVSTLELGDSALYLCASSSTGGPTDTQYFGPGTRLTVL.

The chain couples TRBV7-2 to TRBJ2-7; D is perhaps TRBD1 (5 bases). CDR3 length equals 13 residues. The germline V and J ends were trimmed by 0 bases and 3 bases, with 6 bases remaining between them. CDR1 is SGHTA, CDR2 FQGNSA, per germline. The DNA of the CDR3 is TGTGCCAGCAGCTTAGCGACAGACTACGAGCAGTACTTC. Translated, it gives CASSLATDYEQYF.

The genes are TRBV7-2 and TRBJ2-5; 9 bases are a match to TRBD2. The V gene end was trimmed by 1 base and the J gene end by 1 base; junction bases not matched to a gene: 4. Germline loops: CDR1 SGHTA, CDR2 FQGNSA. CDR3 length: 16 residues. The CDR3 spells CASSLGGGGAQETQYF. In nucleotides, the CDR3 is TGTGCCAGCAGCTTAGGTGGCGGGGGGGCCCAAGAGACCCAGTACTTC.